Sequencing of this TCR beta chain was carried out in a study of blood T cell repertoires in COVID-19. At the level of the study: Spain, Italy and the United States supplied samples that represented acute and convalescent COVID-19.

Original processing methods: Amplification of reference gene primers was used by the study to estimate nucleated cell counts. Profiling relied on immunoSEQ multiplex PCR, and the TCRdb table lists in-frame clones only, not all of them. V, J and clone size are those of that table, while D and trimming were read from the DNA. The sample includes roughly 170,000 clones, about 83% of them seen just once. Patients in Seattle were enrolled during active infection, then followed longitudinally. Germline V gene lookup returns CDR1 KGHSH and CDR2 LQKENI. The CDR3 spans 14 residues. V shed 4 bases and J shed 5 bases, with 14 bases lying between them.

The origin of this receptor is a woman in her seventies with COVID-19, enrolled during active disease. The rearrangement uses TRBV18 and TRBJ1-2; TRBD1 might be the D (6 bases). Source material: peripheral blood. CDR3 residues: CASSRGGEEYGYTF. The CDR3 DNA reads TGTGCCAGCTCACGAGGGGGAGAAGAGTATGGCTACACCTTC.